This T cell receptor (beta chain) emerged from a study of low-dose radiotherapy and immunotherapy resistance in tumors. On the study more broadly: Participants in Cohort 2 were given 1 Gy per fraction every two weeks, for 13 Gy over 26 weeks. Ipilimumab 1 mg/kg every six weeks, together with nivolumab 240 mg every two weeks, was given intravenously to patients. Patients took oral aspirin 300 mg daily for four cycles from cycle 1 day 1.

First-strand cDNA relied on TRAV- and TRBV-specific primers spanning alpha and beta chains. PCR amplification of the TCRs was performed with Phusion for 20 to 25 PCR cycles, and it relied on a constant-region primer together with a V-primer adapter. TCRdb analysed the reads with MiXCR anew, one entry per CDR3 protein. Here the sample spans about 39,000 distinct CDR3 sequences, 30% to 35% being singletons. The CDR3 runs 15 residues. The V segment lost 7 bases and the J segment 3 bases; nucleotides outside the gene matches: 9. Germline CDR1 SGHRS, CDR2 YFSETQ. Ten or more counts support this clonotype. Time point noted: before trial treatment. All of the donors were given nivolumab, ipilimumab, aspirin, low-dose cyclophosphamide and low-dose radiotherapy as part of RACIN, a single-arm trial.

The sample consisted of PBMCs, taken before treatment. The sequence was obtained from a male donor with gallbladder cancer. The J gene is TRBJ2-5, the V gene TRBV5-1, with 10 bases lining up with TRBD2. The CDR3, as DNA: TGCGCCAGCGAAGAGCGGGGGGGACCGGAAGAGACCCAGTACTTC. Translation gives CASEERGGPEETQYF. Based on the CDR3 plus reference TRBV5-1 and TRBJ2-5, the full variable domain is KAGVTQTPRYLIKTRGQQVTLSCSPISGHRSVSWYQQTPGQGLQFLFEYFSETQRNKGNFPGRFSGRQFSNSRSEMNVSTLELGDSALYLCASEERGGPEETQYFGPGTRLLVL.